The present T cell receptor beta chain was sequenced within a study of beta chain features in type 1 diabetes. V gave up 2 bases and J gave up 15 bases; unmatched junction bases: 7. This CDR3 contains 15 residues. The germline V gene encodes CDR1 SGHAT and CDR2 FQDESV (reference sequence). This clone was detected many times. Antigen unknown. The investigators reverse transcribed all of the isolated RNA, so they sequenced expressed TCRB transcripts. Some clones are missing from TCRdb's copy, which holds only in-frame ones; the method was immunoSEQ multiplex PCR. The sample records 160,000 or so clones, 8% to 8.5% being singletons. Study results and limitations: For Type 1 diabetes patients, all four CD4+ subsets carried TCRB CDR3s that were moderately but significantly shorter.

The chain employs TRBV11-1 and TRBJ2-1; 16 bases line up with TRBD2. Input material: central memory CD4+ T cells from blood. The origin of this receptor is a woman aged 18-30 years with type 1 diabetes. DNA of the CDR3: TGTGCCAGCAGCTTACCGGGACTAGCGGGAGGGCTGCCGTTCTTC. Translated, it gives CASSLPGLAGGLPFF.